Presented here are 9 T cell receptor beta chains from one specimen sequenced in a study of blood T cell repertoires in COVID-19. Profiled with immunoSEQ multiplex PCR; TCRdb holds only in-frame clones, not every one. The sample carries some 82,000 clones, around 88% recorded once. Sequenced input: peripheral blood. Source of these receptors: a man aged 80 or over with active or convalescent COVID-19.

This clone was seen only a few times. CDR3 sequence reads: CSASILAGTTDTQYF. DNA for the CDR3: TGCAGTGCTAGTATACTAGCGGGGACAACAGATACGCAGTATTTT. The chain joins TRBV20-1 to TRBJ2-3; 10 positions match TRBD2. J lost 3 bases, V lost 3 bases, and 6 bases had no gene match. This CDR3 comprises 15 residues. CDR1 is DFQATT and CDR2 is SNEGSKA in the germline V gene (reference sequence).

To note about this clone: The same CDR3 is also encoded by other DNA sequences in this sample. J is TRBJ2-7 and V is TRBV20-1, with D unclear. Germline loops: CDR1 DFQATT, CDR2 SNEGSKA (reference sequence). The CDR3 sequence is 12 residues long. Trimming pared 3 bases from V and 0 bases from J, leaving 6 bases between. The CDR3 spells CSASSSSYEQYF. The CDR3 coding sequence is TGCAGTGCTAGTTCTAGCTCCTACGAGCAGTACTTC.

This clone appeared once. This chain links TRBV6-5 with TRBJ1-1; TRBD1 matches 10 bases. Trimming removed 4 bases from V and 1 base from J; junction bases left unmatched: 3. Germline CDR1 MNHEY, CDR2 SVGAGI. This CDR3 comprises 15 residues. CDR3 bases: TGTGCCAGCAGTTCCGACAGGGGGCAGAACACTGAAGCTTTCTTT. This codes for CASSSDRGQNTEAFF.

V is TRBV7-8 and J is TRBJ1-3; D possibly corresponds to TRBD1 (5 bases). The V and J ends lost 3 bases and 0 bases respectively, with 15 bases between them. Germline values: CDR1 SGHVS, CDR2 FQNEAQ. The CDR3 is 17 amino acids. CDR3 nucleotide sequence: TGTGCCAGCAGCTTCTCCCATGACAGAGGCTCTGGAAACACCATATATTTT. Amino acid sequence: CASSFSHDRGSGNTIYF.

The chain uses TRBV6-5 and TRBJ2-1, with 13 bases matching TRBD2. Germline loops: CDR1 MNHEY, CDR2 SVGAGI. There are 14 residues in the CDR3. V dropped 8 bases and J dropped 7; count of bases not matched to a gene: 5. This chain's CDR3 is CASEGLAGPNEQFF. CDR3 in DNA: TGTGCCAGCGAGGGACTAGCGGGGCCGAATGAGCAGTTCTTC.

The J gene is TRBJ2-2, the V gene TRBV9; D possibly corresponds to TRBD2 (5 bases). The germline CDR1 and CDR2 sequences are SGDLS and YYNGEE. V was cut by 4 bases and J by 5 bases, with 15 bases left in between. The CDR3 covers 15 residues. The CDR3 region has the DNA TGTGCCAGCAGCCAGACGAGCGGACGGACCGGGGAGCTGTTTTTT. This encodes CASSQTSGRTGELFF. The full variable domain, with the rest looked up from reference TRBV9 and TRBJ2-2, is DSGVTQTPKHLITATGQRVTLRCSPRSGDLSVYWYQQSLDQGLQFLIQYYNGEERAKGNILERFSAQQFPDLHSELNLSSLELGDSALYFCASSQTSGRTGELFFGEGSRLTVL.

This chain connects TRBV6-5 to TRBJ1-4, with D unclear. The V gene's germline CDR1 is MNHEY and CDR2 SVGAGI. The germline V and J ends were trimmed by 0 bases and 3 bases, with 11 bases remaining between them. The CDR3 contains 16 residues. CDR3 bases: TGTGCCAGCAGTTACTCGGCGTTCGGGGCTAATGAAAAACTGTTTTTT. Its translation: CASSYSAFGANEKLFF.

The chain is built from TRBV6-1 and TRBJ1-2; no clear D. This CDR3 is built from 14 residues. Germline lookup yields CDR1 MNHNS and CDR2 SASEGT. The V end was cut by 1 base, the J end by 6 bases, with 12 bases between. The CDR3 DNA sequence: TGTGCCAGCAGTGAAGAGAGCGTCTCCAATGGCTACACCTTC. Amino acids: CASSEESVSNGYTF.

The chain is built from TRBV6-6 and TRBJ1-2, with D maybe TRBD1 (5 bases). The CDR3 length is 13 residues. The germline V gene has CDR1 MNHNY and CDR2 SVGAGI (reference sequence). Between the trimmed V and J ends, which lost 4 bases and 2 bases, there was a span of 8 bases. The CDR3 coding sequence is TGTGCCAGCAGTTCCGGGGGAAACTATGGCTACACCTTC. This codes for CASSSGGNYGYTF.